This TCR beta chain appears in the sequencing data of a study of ipilimumab plus nivolumab after autologous stem cell transplantation. The germline CDR1 and CDR2 sequences are SGHTA and FQGNSA. The trim removed 4 bases at V and 4 bases at J, leaving 7 bases unmatched. The CDR3 consists of 15 residues. Only a few counts were recorded for this clone. TCRdb keeps only in-frame clones here, not all; method: immunoSEQ multiplex PCR. The table shows tens of thousands of clones, with approximately 73% occurring only once. The TCR sequence derives from a male donor with diffuse large B-cell lymphoma. The input for sequencing was PBMCs, taken in a trial of ipilimumab plus nivolumab as post-transplant consolidation. The V gene is TRBV7-2, the J gene TRBJ1-2, with TRBD1 identical over 9 bases. The CDR3 region has the DNA TGTGCCAGCAGCTCACAGGGGGCGCCAGGCTATGGCTACACCTTC. Protein product: CASSSQGAPGYGYTF.